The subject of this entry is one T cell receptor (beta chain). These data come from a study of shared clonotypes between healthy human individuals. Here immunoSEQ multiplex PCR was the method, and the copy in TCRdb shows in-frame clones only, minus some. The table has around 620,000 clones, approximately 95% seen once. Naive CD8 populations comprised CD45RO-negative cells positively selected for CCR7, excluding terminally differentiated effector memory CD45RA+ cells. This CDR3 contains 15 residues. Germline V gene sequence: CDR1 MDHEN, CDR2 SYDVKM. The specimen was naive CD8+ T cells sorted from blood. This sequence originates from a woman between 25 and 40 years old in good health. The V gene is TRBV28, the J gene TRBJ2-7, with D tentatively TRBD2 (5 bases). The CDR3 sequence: CASSSPRLVAPIPLV. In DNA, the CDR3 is TGTGCCAGCAGTTCCCCCCGACTGGTAGCGCCGATTCCATTGGTC.